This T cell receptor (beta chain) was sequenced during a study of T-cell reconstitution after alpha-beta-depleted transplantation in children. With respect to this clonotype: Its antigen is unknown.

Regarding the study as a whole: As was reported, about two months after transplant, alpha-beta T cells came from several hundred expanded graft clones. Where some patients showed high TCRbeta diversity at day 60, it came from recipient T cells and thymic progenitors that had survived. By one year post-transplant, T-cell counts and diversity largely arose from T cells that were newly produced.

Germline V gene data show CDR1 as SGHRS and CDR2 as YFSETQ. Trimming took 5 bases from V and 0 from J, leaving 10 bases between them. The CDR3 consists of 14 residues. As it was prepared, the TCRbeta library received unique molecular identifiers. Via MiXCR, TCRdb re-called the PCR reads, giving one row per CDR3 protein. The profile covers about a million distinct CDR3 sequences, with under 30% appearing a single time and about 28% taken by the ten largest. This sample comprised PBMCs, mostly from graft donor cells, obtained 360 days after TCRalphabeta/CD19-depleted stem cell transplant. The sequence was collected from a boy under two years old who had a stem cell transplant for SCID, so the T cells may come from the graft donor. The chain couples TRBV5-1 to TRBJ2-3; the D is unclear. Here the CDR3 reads CASRGTYSTDTQYF. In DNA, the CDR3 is TGCGCCAGCAGGGGAACGTATAGCACAGATACGCAGTATTTT.